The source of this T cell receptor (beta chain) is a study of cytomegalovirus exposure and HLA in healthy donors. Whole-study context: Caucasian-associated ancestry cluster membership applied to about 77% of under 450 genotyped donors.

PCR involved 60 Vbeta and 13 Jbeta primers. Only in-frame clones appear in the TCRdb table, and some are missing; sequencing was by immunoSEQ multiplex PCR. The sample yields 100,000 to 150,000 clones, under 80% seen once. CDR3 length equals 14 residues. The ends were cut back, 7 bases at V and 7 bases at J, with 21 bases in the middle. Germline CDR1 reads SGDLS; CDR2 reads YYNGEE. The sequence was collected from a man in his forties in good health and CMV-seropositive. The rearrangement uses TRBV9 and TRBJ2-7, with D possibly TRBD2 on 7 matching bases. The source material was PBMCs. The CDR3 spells CASAPGGLGGEQYF. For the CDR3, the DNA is TGTGCCAGCGCCCCCGGGGGGCTGGGGGGGGAGCAGTACTTC. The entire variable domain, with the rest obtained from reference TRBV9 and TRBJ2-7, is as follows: DSGVTQTPKHLITATGQRVTLRCSPRSGDLSVYWYQQSLDQGLQFLIQYYNGEERAKGNILERFSAQQFPDLHSELNLSSLELGDSALYFCASAPGGLGGEQYFGPGTRLTVT.